This TCR beta chain appears in the sequencing data of a study of T-cell memory formation after mild COVID-19. Germline V lookup: CDR1 SGHTA, CDR2 FQGNSA. After removal of 3 bases from V and 8 bases from J, the junction contained 7 bases not matched to a gene. This CDR3 has 15 residues. Study results and limitations: Cross-reactive memory appears to have joined, as suggested by some responding clones showing up in pre-infection memory. There was a balanced CD4/CD8 profile in clones contracting day 15 to 85, and later expanders leaned CD4+.

As for this clonotype: What it binds is unknown.

TCRdb redid the calling of the 5' RACE reads with MiXCR, one entry per CDR3 protein. This table holds 550,000 to 700,000 distinct CDR3 sequences, roughly a sixth found once. Source material: PBMCs or a T cell subset sorted from them (not recorded which). This chain joins TRBV7-2 and TRBJ2-1, with 10 bases that match TRBD1. The receptor's source is an adult woman who had mild COVID-19 (a few samples of this study predate the infection). Cell type and time point are not known. CDR3 in amino acids: CASSFRRDRGHEQFF. The CDR3 nucleotides read TGTGCCAGCAGCTTTAGACGGGACAGGGGCCATGAGCAGTTCTTC.